This paragraph covers one T cell receptor (beta chain) sequence. These data belong to a study of blood T cell repertoires in COVID-19. Background on the study: Samples taken during acute and convalescent COVID-19 were collected in the United States, Italy and Spain. T cells, B-cell-depleted T cells, or PBMCs provided the cDNA or gDNA that served as material.

Authors' data handling: Estimates of nucleated cell counts were drawn from the amplification of reference gene primers. Some clones are missing from TCRdb's copy, which holds only in-frame ones; the method was immunoSEQ multiplex PCR. D and trimming were read from the DNA, whereas the V and J calls and clone size are those reported in that table. The sample comprises about 43,000 clones, about 90% of which are singletons, and 9.6% rests with the top ten. CDR1 and CDR2 (germline): SGHTA, FQGNSA. The CDR3 consists of 14 residues. With V trimmed by 5 bases and J by 4 bases, 6 bases remained unmatched. The source is a woman of 80 years or more with active COVID-19. The chain couples TRBV7-2 to TRBJ1-2; 8 nucleotides line up with TRBD1. Material for sequencing was peripheral blood. The CDR3 coding sequence is TGTGCCAGCAGCCCTGGACAGGGATTCTATGGCTACACCTTC. The encoded protein is CASSPGQGFYGYTF.